This entry is about one T cell receptor (beta chain). Its antigen is still unknown. The source of the sample is a study of T cells in Graves' hyperthyroidism and ophthalmopathy. Turning to the study itself: The blood sample was taken at first diagnosis, before treatment began.

Germline V gene lookup returns CDR1 MNHEY and CDR2 SMNVEV (reference sequence). The CDR3 totals 15 residues. With 6 bases clipped from V and 6 bases from J, the junction kept 11 bases outside the gene matches. RNA transcripts gave rise to amplified TCR beta CDR3 regions. A set of HTBI primers served as the primers for a first-round RT-PCR of the TCR CDR3. TCRdb reanalysed the multiplex PCR reads using MiXCR and keeps one entry per CDR3 protein. The repertoire consists of approximately 600,000 distinct CDR3 sequences, with around 20% occurring once and the leading ten covering 34%. Regarding the study as a whole: Blood also contained most expanded thyroid clonotypes above 0.001.

The chain employs TRBV27 and TRBJ2-7; 10 bases match TRBD1. The TCR comes from a man aged 30 to 39 with Graves' ophthalmopathy. Source material: blood. The CDR3 reads CASRGGTGAQGEQYF. In nucleotides, the CDR3 is TGTGCCAGCAGGGGAGGGACAGGGGCTCAGGGCGAGCAGTACTTC.